This record concerns one TCR beta chain sequence. Antigen: not known. The source of the sample is a study of shared clonotypes between healthy human individuals. Study at large: Three plates each covered CD4 naive and memory; CD8 naive two, CD8 memory one. Study-wide results and caveats: Shared clonotypes across all four donors exceeded non-shared ones in generation probability.

Splitting the CD4+ cells yielded a CD45RA+ naive subset and a CD45RA-negative memory subset. V was clipped by 5 bases and J by 2 bases; unmatched bases: 6. The CDR3 totals 14 residues. Germline values: CDR1 GTSNPN, CDR2 SVGIG (reference sequence). Replicate PCRs run on sorted subsets employed approximately 0.2 ug DNA, roughly 30,000 T cell genomes. Here immunoSEQ multiplex PCR was the method, and the copy in TCRdb shows in-frame clones only, minus some. This sample has 2 million to 2.5 million clones, with over 85% found just once. The chain joins TRBV30 to TRBJ2-3; TRBD2 matches 8 bases. The specimen sequenced was naive CD4+ T cells sorted from blood. The subset was: CD45RA+ positively selected. This clonotype was obtained from a man younger than 30 in good health. This CDR3 reads CAWAFGGDTDTQYF. Written as DNA, the CDR3 is TGTGCCTGGGCCTTCGGGGGGGACACAGATACGCAGTATTTT.